The 20 T cell receptor beta chains below come from one sample, sequenced in a study of blood T cell repertoires in COVID-19. The repertoire was sequenced with immunoSEQ multiplex PCR; TCRdb's copy has only in-frame clones and lacks some. The sample shows 430,000 or so clones, more than 70% of them seen only once. Sequencing was done on a sample of PBMCs or T cells enriched from blood (not recorded which). These receptor sequences come from a woman aged 18-35 years who had been exposed to COVID-19.

The chain uses TRBV4-1 and TRBJ2-7; 8 bases fit TRBD2. The CDR3 consists of 17 residues. The V segment lost 3 bases and the J segment 0 bases; nucleotides outside the gene matches: 10. Germline V CDR1 and CDR2: MGHRA, YSYEKL. This CDR3 is CASSHRETSVNSYEQYF. The CDR3 nucleotides read TGCGCCAGCAGCCACCGAGAGACTAGCGTAAACTCCTACGAGCAGTACTTC.

The V call is TRBV3-1 (or the pseudogene TRBV3-2), the J call TRBJ1-5; perhaps TRBD1 as D (5 bases). V lost 4 bases and J 0 bases, leaving 7 bases between the germline ends. The CDR3 runs 14 residues. The germline CDR1 and CDR2 sequences are LGHDT and YNNKEL (reference sequence). As DNA, the CDR3 is TGTGCCAGCAGCCTTGGACATAGCAATCAGCCCCAGCATTTT. Encoded protein: CASSLGHSNQPQHF.

The J gene is TRBJ2-1, the V gene TRBV10-2; D is unresolved. The CDR3 is 14 residues long. Germline V lookup: CDR1 WSHSY, CDR2 SAAADI. The V gene lost 4 bases and the J gene lost 5 bases, with 12 bases spanning the gap. DNA of the CDR3: TGCGCCAGCAGTGCCGTACATCTGGACAATGAGCAGTTCTTC. This sequence encodes CASSAVHLDNEQFF.

The chain carries TRBV30 and TRBJ1-1, with a possible D match to TRBD1 (6 bases). CDR1 is GTSNPN, CDR2 SVGIG, per germline (reference sequence). The CDR3 is made up of 12 amino acids. The CDR3 reads CAWGGERTEAFF. In nucleotides, the CDR3 is TGTGCTTGGGGGGGCGAGAGAACTGAAGCTTTCTTT.

This sequence joins TRBV10-3 and TRBJ1-2; D is uncertain. Germline loops: CDR1 ENHRY, CDR2 SYGVKD. V gave up 4 bases and J gave up 4 bases, with 16 bases separating them. The CDR3 length is 15 residues. CDR3 DNA: TGTGCCATCAGTGTACCCTCGGGATCCGTCTATGGCTACACCTTC. Protein sequence: CAISVPSGSVYGYTF.

The rearrangement links TRBV11-2 to TRBJ2-5; 7 nucleotides align to TRBD2. The J segment lost 7 bases and the V segment lost 1 base, leaving 12 bases of the junction unmatched. This CDR3 is 16 amino acids long. Germline CDR1 reads SGHAT; CDR2 reads FQNNGV. DNA for the CDR3: TGTGCCAGCAGCTTAGCGCCAGGTCTGGGCGGGGGGACCCAGTACTTC. Protein product: CASSLAPGLGGGTQYF.

The J gene is TRBJ1-2, the V gene TRBV4-1; no clear D. Germline lookup yields CDR1 MGHRA and CDR2 YSYEKL. CDR3 length: 12 amino acids. Trimming pared 1 base from V and 7 bases from J, leaving 7 bases between. CDR3 residues: CASSQGTGGYTF. Written as DNA, the CDR3 is TGCGCCAGCAGCCAAGGTACCGGTGGCTACACCTTC.

The rearrangement uses TRBV14 and TRBJ1-2, with 7 bases identical to TRBD1. This CDR3 spans 14 amino acids. Germline CDR1 is SGHDN and CDR2 is FVKESK. V dropped 6 bases and J dropped 5; count of bases not matched to a gene: 9. The CDR3: CASSRTGTAYGYTF. The CDR3 region has the DNA TGTGCCAGCAGTCGGACCGGGACAGCGTATGGCTACACCTTC.

This clone was counted only a few times. This chain links TRBV11-2 with TRBJ2-3; possibly TRBD2 for D (5 bases). V was pared by 5 bases and J by 14 bases, with 20 bases between. Germline V gene sequence: CDR1 SGHAT, CDR2 FQNNGV. The CDR3 sequence is 13 residues long. The CDR3 loop is CASSPLRLHWRYF. CDR3 DNA: TGTGCCAGCAGCCCGCTGAGACTACACTGGAGGTATTTT.

This sequence joins TRBV11-2 and TRBJ2-7; TRBD2 might be the D (5 bases). Per the germline V gene, CDR1 is SGHAT and CDR2 is FQNNGV. V was shortened by 1 base and J by 3 bases, with 10 bases between the two germline ends. The CDR3 totals 14 residues. The CDR3 DNA reads as TGTGCCAGCAGCTTAGCCCCTGAGGGCTACGAGCAGTACTTC. Translated: CASSLAPEGYEQYF. The variable domain in full, completed from reference TRBV11-2 and TRBJ2-7, reads EAGVAQSPRYKIIEKRQSVAFWCNPISGHATLYWYQQILGQGPKLLIQFQNNGVVDDSQLPKDRFSAERLKGVDSTLKIQPAKLEDSAVYLCASSLAPEGYEQYFGPGTRLTVT.

The gene calls are TRBV9 and TRBJ2-7, with 8 bases aligning to TRBD2. CDR3 length equals 16 residues. The V segment lost 10 bases and the J segment 0 bases; nucleotides outside the gene matches: 15. Germline CDR1 reads SGDLS; CDR2 reads YYNGEE. CDR3 sequence: CARRVGGGGISYEQYF. The DNA for the CDR3 is TGTGCCCGCCGCGTCGGGGGCGGGGGGATCTCCTACGAGCAGTACTTC.

The chain is built from TRBV7-8 and TRBJ2-1; perhaps TRBD2 as D (6 bases). The V gene's germline CDR1 is SGHVS and CDR2 FQNEAQ. The V gene lost 11 bases and the J gene lost 8 bases, with 22 bases spanning the gap. The CDR3 is 14 amino acids. The CDR3 loop is CAGDPTGVGDEQFF. The CDR3 region has the DNA TGTGCCGGCGACCCCACGGGAGTCGGGGATGAGCAGTTCTTC.

This chain uses TRBV2 with TRBJ2-3; 9 nucleotides match TRBD1. Germline CDR1 reads SNHLY; CDR2 reads FYNNEI. V lost 6 bases to trimming and J lost 3 bases; unmatched junction nucleotides: 7. The CDR3 is 15 amino acids. This chain's CDR3 is CASSKGQGRTDTQYF. In DNA form, the CDR3 reads TGTGCCAGCAGCAAGGGACAGGGTAGGACAGATACGCAGTATTTT.

The CDR3 loop reads CASSLRLAGGPDPYEQYF. The CDR3 bases are TGCGCCAGCAGCTTGAGACTAGCGGGAGGCCCTGACCCCTACGAGCAGTACTTC. The chain combines TRBV5-1 with TRBJ2-7, with TRBD2 matching over 13 bases. CDR1 is SGHRS, CDR2 YFSETQ, per germline. This CDR3 is built from 18 residues. V was pared by 1 base and J by 2 bases, with 9 bases of the junction left unmatched.

The chain has TRBV21-1 and TRBJ1-5; the DNA was not compared with TRBD1, the D call given in the table. TRBV21-1 is a documented pseudogene. The CDR3 extends over 16 amino acids. The CDR3 loop is CASSQRWTGINQPQHF. CDR3 DNA: TGTGCCAGCAGTCAAAGGTGGACAGGAATTAATCAGCCCCAGCATTTT.

This sequence joins TRBV20-1 and TRBJ2-7; D not certain. CDR1 and CDR2 from the germline V gene are DFQATT and SNEGSKA (reference sequence). V lost 3 bases to trimming and J lost 0 bases, with 9 bases between them. The CDR3 sequence is 13 residues long. The CDR3 is CSASPAYSYEQYF. The CDR3 nucleotides read TGCAGTGCTAGTCCAGCGTACTCCTACGAGCAGTACTTC.

A single count supports this clone. The chain employs TRBV5-1 and TRBJ1-1, with 7 bases aligning to TRBD1. The V and J ends lost 0 bases and 3 bases, in that order; junction bases with no gene match: 8. Germline V CDR1 and CDR2: SGHRS, YFSETQ. CDR3 length: 16 amino acids. The CDR3 DNA sequence: TGCGCCAGCAGCTTGGGACAGGGCCGCATGGACACTGAAGCTTTCTTT. It is translated as CASSLGQGRMDTEAFF.

The V call is TRBV4-1, the J call TRBJ1-1, with 7 bases lining up with TRBD1. Trimming cost V 0 bases and J 7 bases; bases outside gene matches: 8. Germline V gene data show CDR1 as MGHRA and CDR2 as YSYEKL. The CDR3 length is 15 residues. CDR3 sequence: CASSQEGTVAIEAFF. CDR3 DNA sequence: TGCGCCAGCAGCCAAGAGGGGACAGTGGCGATTGAAGCTTTCTTT.

V usage is TRBV7-9 and J usage is TRBJ2-2, with D possibly being TRBD1 (5 bases). This CDR3 comprises 17 residues. The germline CDR1 and CDR2 sequences are SEHNR and FQNEAQ (reference sequence). V was pared by 1 base and J by 0 bases, with 12 bases between. This CDR3 reads CASSLEGAGTNTGELFF. CDR3 nucleotides: TGTGCCAGCAGCTTAGAAGGGGCCGGAACGAACACCGGGGAGCTGTTTTTT.

This clone has just one count. The chain recombines TRBV6-2 or TRBV6-3 with TRBJ2-7, with a tentative D call TRBD2 (5 bases). Trimming cost V 2 bases and J 3 bases, with 11 bases left between them. CDR3 length equals 14 residues. Germline CDR1 is MNHEY and CDR2 is SVGEGT. The CDR3 DNA sequence: TGTGCCAGCAGTTACGTGAGCGGCTACTACGAGCAGTACTTC. This codes for CASSYVSGYYEQYF.